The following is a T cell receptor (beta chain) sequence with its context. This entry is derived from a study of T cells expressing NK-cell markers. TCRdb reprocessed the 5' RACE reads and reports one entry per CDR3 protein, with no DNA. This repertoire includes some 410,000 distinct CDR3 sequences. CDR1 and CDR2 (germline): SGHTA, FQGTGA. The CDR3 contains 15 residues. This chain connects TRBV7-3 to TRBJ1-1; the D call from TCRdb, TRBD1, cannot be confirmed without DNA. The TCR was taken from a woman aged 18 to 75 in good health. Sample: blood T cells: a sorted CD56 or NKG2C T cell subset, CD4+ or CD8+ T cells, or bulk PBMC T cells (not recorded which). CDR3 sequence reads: CASSLTTTGNTEAFF.